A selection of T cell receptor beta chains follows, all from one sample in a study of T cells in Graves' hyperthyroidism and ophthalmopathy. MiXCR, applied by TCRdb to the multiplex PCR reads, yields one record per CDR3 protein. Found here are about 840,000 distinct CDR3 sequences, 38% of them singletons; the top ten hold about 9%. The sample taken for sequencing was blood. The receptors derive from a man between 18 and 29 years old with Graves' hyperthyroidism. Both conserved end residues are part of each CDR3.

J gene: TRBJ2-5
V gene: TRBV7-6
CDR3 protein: CASSPYNKETQYF

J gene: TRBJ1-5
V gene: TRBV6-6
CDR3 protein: CASSAGWGQPQHF

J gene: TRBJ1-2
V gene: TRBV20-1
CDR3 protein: CSARLGAEDYGYTF

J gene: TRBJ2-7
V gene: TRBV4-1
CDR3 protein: CASSITSGPHEQYF

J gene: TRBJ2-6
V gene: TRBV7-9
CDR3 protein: CASSPVAATSGANVLTF

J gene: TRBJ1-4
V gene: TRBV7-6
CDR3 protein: CASSSGQAKAGKLFF

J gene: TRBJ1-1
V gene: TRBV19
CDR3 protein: CASSIDREDSANTEAFF

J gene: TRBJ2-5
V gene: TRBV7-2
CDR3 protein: CASSLYWIQETQYF

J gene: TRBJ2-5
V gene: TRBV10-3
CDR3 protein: CAIQGGQGVRETQYF

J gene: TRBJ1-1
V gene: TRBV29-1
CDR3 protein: CSVRPGTENTEAFF

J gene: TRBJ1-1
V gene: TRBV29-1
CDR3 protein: CSLALWGDTEAFF

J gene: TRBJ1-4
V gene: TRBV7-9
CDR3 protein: CASSSGTGNEKLFF

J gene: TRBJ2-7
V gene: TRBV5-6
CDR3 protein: CASSPDRVGYEQYF

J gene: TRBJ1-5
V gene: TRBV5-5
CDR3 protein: CASSQGSRQPQHF

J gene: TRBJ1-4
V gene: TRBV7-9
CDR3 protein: CASSPTWGGPDEKLFF

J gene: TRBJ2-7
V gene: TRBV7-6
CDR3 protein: CASSSGTGGVYEQYF

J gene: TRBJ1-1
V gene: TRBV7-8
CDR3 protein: CASSQGVERNTEAFF

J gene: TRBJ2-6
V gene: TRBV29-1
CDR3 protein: CSGGASGANVLTF

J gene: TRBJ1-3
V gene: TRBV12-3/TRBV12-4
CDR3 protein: CATCEGYGNTIYF

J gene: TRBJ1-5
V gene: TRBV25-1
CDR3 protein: CASSDRQGTANQPQHF

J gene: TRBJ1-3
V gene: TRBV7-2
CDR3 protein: CASSSGAF

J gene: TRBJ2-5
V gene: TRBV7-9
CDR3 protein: CASSLVPALGETQYF

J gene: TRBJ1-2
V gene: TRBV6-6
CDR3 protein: CATHRGQYYGYTF

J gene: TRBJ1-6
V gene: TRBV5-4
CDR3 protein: CASSLTGGGNSPLHF

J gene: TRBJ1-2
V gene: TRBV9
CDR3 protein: CASSPDMGRVNYGYTF

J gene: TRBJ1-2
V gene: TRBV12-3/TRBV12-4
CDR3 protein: CASSPREGWYYGYTF

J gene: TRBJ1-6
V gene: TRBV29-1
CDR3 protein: CSVGDYNSPLHF

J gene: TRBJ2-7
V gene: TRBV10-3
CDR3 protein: CAISQTGVYEQYF

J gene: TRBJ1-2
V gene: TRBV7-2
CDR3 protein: CASSSTPGATNYGYTF

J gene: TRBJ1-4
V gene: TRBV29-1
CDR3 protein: CSVDRDDGKLFF

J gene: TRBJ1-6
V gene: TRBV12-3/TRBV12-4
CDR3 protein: CASGWPFSPLHF

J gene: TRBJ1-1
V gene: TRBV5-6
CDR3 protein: CASSLALAHLNTEAFF

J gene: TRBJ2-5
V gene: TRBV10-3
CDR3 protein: CAISESQETQYF

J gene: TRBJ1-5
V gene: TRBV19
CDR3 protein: CASSMRDRVVVLFNQPQHF

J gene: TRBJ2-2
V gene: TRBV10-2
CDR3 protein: CASITTSGANTGELFF

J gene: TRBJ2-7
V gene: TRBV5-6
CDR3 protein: CASSPSRGQQLYF

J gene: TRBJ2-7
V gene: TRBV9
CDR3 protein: CASSSRPGEDEQYF

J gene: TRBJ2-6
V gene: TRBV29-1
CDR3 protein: CSVQGQGAYVLTF

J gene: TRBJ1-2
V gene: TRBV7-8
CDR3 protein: CASSSPTGTNYGYTF

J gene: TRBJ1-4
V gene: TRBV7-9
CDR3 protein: CASTSRGRGGNEKLFF

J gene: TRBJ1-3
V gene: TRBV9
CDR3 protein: CAGSVESLGNTIYF

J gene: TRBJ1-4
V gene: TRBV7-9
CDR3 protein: CASSLKFEKLFF

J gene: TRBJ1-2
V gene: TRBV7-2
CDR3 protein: CASSLALNYGYTF